Included here is one T cell receptor beta chain sequence, with context. The sample originates from a study of cytotoxic CD8 clonotypes in ibrutinib-treated CLL. Sequencing used immunoSEQ multiplex PCR; TCRdb keeps in-frame clones, though not all of them. This sample has about 160,000 clones, with 88% found just once. CDR1 is MNHNS and CDR2 is SASEGT in the germline V gene. Trimming pared 4 bases from V and 2 bases from J, leaving 8 bases between. The CDR3 is 13 residues long. Sequenced here: PBMCs, sampled at disease progression, from a patient treated with ibrutinib. The clonotype comes from a human donor with chronic lymphocytic leukemia. The chain is built from TRBV6-1 and TRBJ1-2; D is undetermined. As DNA, the CDR3 is TGTGCCAGCAGTGTAGGAACAAACTATGGCTACACCTTC. It is translated as CASSVGTNYGYTF.